Shown below are 29 T cell receptor beta chains from a single sample sequenced in a study of OX40 agonist ivuxolimab in advanced cancers. Only in-frame clones appear in the TCRdb table, and some are missing; sequencing was by immunoSEQ multiplex PCR. Of tens of thousands of clones in the sample, 80% to 90% are singletons; the top ten hold more than 1.3%. Sequences were derived from CD4+ or CD8+ T cells sorted from blood, sampled in a trial of the OX40 agonist ivuxolimab. Receptor source: an adult with an advanced solid tumor such as melanoma, head and neck, liver or kidney cancer.

The rearrangement uses TRBV6-5 and TRBJ2-1; 7 bases fit TRBD2. Germline CDR1 is MNHEY and CDR2 is SVGAGI. Trimming took 2 bases from V and 10 from J; bases not matched to a gene: 11. The length of the CDR3 is 15 residues. The chain's CDR3 is CASSYRAGRSGEQFF. CDR3 bases: TGTGCCAGCAGTTACCGAGCGGGACGATCAGGGGAGCAGTTCTTC.

This clone was seen only a few times. The chain uses TRBV15 and TRBJ2-7; D is possibly TRBD1 or TRBD2 (5 bases each). Between the trimmed V and J ends, which lost 3 bases and 3 bases, there was a span of 15 bases. Germline lookup yields CDR1 LNHNV and CDR2 YYDKDF (reference sequence). The CDR3 contains 15 residues. The CDR3 region is CATSSGTAGSYEQYF. CDR3 DNA sequence: TGTGCCACCAGCAGCGGGACCGCCGGAAGCTACGAGCAGTACTTC.

This rearrangement joins TRBV5-6 to TRBJ2-7, with 7 bases identical to TRBD1. The V gene's germline CDR1 is SGHDT and CDR2 YYEEEE. CDR3 length: 13 amino acids. The V and J ends lost 2 bases and 2 bases, in that order; junction bases with no gene match: 1. CDR3 residues: CASSFDRAYEQYF. CDR3 in DNA: TGTGCCAGCAGCTTTGACAGGGCCTACGAGCAGTACTTC.

The chain combines TRBV5-6 with TRBJ2-3; D may correspond to TRBD1 or TRBD2 (6 bases each). This CDR3 has 15 amino acids. V was pared by 0 bases and J by 5 bases, with 13 bases between. The V gene's germline CDR1 is SGHDT and CDR2 YYEEEE. The DNA for the CDR3 is TGTGCCAGCAGCTTGGAGAGGGGGGTGAAAGATACGCAGTATTTT. It is translated as CASSLERGVKDTQYF.

The chain combines TRBV9 with TRBJ2-7; D remains ambiguous. The V gene lost 3 bases and the J gene lost 0 bases, with 13 bases spanning the gap. Germline V gives CDR1 SGDLS, CDR2 YYNGEE. CDR3 length equals 15 residues. The CDR3 loop is CASSADGPSSYEQYF. CDR3 in DNA: TGTGCCAGCAGCGCCGATGGTCCTAGCTCCTACGAGCAGTACTTC. Combining the CDR3 with reference TRBV9 and TRBJ2-7 gives the whole variable domain DSGVTQTPKHLITATGQRVTLRCSPRSGDLSVYWYQQSLDQGLQFLIQYYNGEERAKGNILERFSAQQFPDLHSELNLSSLELGDSALYFCASSADGPSSYEQYFGPGTRLTVT.

In its sample, this clone was seen a few times. V and J are TRBV2 and TRBJ2-2, with TRBD2 matching 7 bases. The CDR3 runs to 13 residues. V was pared by 6 bases and J by 5 bases, with 3 bases of the junction left unmatched. From germline, CDR1 is SNHLY and CDR2 FYNNEI. This chain's CDR3 is CASRASGTGELFF. Written as DNA, the CDR3 is TGTGCCAGCAGGGCTAGCGGAACCGGGGAGCTGTTTTTT. The full variable domain, rest sourced from reference TRBV2 and TRBJ2-2, is EPEVTQTPSHQVTQMGQEVILRCVPISNHLYFYWYRQILGQKVEFLVSFYNNEISEKSEIFDDQFSVERPDGSNFTLKIRSTKLEDSAMYFCASRASGTGELFFGEGSRLTVL.

The table lists this clone with a few counts. CDR3 sequence (DNA): TGTGCCAGCAGCGTAGGAAGTTCTAGTGCAGATACGCAGTATTTT. This encodes CASSVGSSSADTQYF. V is TRBV9 and J is TRBJ2-3; the D is unclear. V was shortened by 0 bases and J by 4 bases, with 12 bases between the two germline ends. CDR1 and CDR2 (germline): SGDLS, YYNGEE. The CDR3 has 15 amino acids.

This clone was counted only a few times. V is TRBV6-1 and J is TRBJ2-7; D might be TRBD1 (5 bases). Looked up from germline, CDR1 is MNHNS and CDR2 is SASEGT. V lost 6 bases to trimming and J lost 3 bases, with 15 bases between them. CDR3 length equals 14 residues. The CDR3 loop is CASRRGRSVYEQYF. The CDR3 nucleotides are TGTGCCAGCAGAAGGGGAAGGTCGGTCTACGAGCAGTACTTC.

This rearrangement joins TRBV5-1 to TRBJ1-3; no definite D call. Trimming took off 0 bases at V and 0 bases at J, with 10 bases between the two ends. The CDR3 contains 16 residues. Germline V gives CDR1 SGHRS, CDR2 YFSETQ. The CDR3 coding sequence is TGCGCCAGCAGCTTGGCCACGAGGACCTCTGGAAACACCATATATTTT. Encoded protein: CASSLATRTSGNTIYF.

The chain recombines TRBV5-5 with TRBJ2-3; D may match TRBD1 or TRBD2 (5 bases each). Trimming stripped 4 bases from V and 2 bases from J, with 14 bases between. This CDR3 has 15 amino acids. Germline V gene sequence: CDR1 SGHKS, CDR2 YYEKEE (reference sequence). CDR3 sequence: CASSRDGGNTDTQYF. The CDR3 DNA reads as TGTGCCAGCAGCAGGGACGGCGGCAACACAGATACGCAGTATTTT. Looking up the rest from reference TRBV5-5 and TRBJ2-3 gives the full variable domain: DAGVTQSPTHLIKTRGQQVTLRCSPISGHKSVSWYQQVLGQGPQFIFQYYEKEERGRGNFPDRFSARQFPNYSSELNVNALLLGDSALYLCASSRDGGNTDTQYFGPGTRLTVL.

This clone was observed a few times. The chain has TRBV4-1 and TRBJ1-6; D may be TRBD1 (6 bases). Per the germline V gene, CDR1 is MGHRA and CDR2 is YSYEKL. The CDR3 runs 15 residues. V dropped 1 base and J dropped 11 bases, with 15 bases sitting between them. This CDR3 is CASSQVQGNMAPLHF. In DNA form, the CDR3 reads TGCGCCAGCAGCCAAGTGCAGGGGAATATGGCACCCCTCCACTTT.

The chain couples TRBV6-5 to TRBJ1-2, with D perhaps TRBD1 (6 bases). Germline lookup yields CDR1 MNHEY and CDR2 SVGAGI. Trimming took off 4 bases at V and 8 bases at J, with 17 bases between the two ends. CDR3 size: 14 residues. DNA for the CDR3: TGTGCCAGCAGTTTTTCGACAGGACTTTACGGCTACACCTTC. Translated, it gives CASSFSTGLYGYTF.

J is TRBJ2-4 and V is TRBV5-4, with D possibly matching TRBD2 (6 bases). CDR1 is SGHNT, CDR2 YYREEE, per germline (reference sequence). With 3 bases removed from V and 0 bases from J, the gap between germline ends came to 16 bases. The CDR3 totals 17 residues. This CDR3 reads CASSSGGERLAKNIQYF. CDR3 nucleotides: TGTGCCAGCAGCTCCGGGGGAGAGCGGCTAGCCAAAAACATTCAGTACTTC. The full variable domain, completed using reference TRBV5-4 and TRBJ2-4, is ETGVTQSPTHLIKTRGQQVTLRCSSQSGHNTVSWYQQALGQGPQFIFQYYREEENGRGNFPPRFSGLQFPNYSSELNVNALELDDSALYLCASSSGGERLAKNIQYFGAGTRLSVL.

This chain joins TRBV5-1 and TRBJ2-2; no definite D call. Trimming removed 0 bases at V and 1 base at J, with 4 bases between. CDR1 SGHRS and CDR2 YFSETQ come from the germline V gene. The CDR3 runs 14 residues. The CDR3 region has the DNA TGCGCCAGCAGCTTGGGGCAGAACACCGGGGAGCTGTTTTTT. This translates into CASSLGQNTGELFF.

The chain couples TRBV6-5 to TRBJ2-7; 9 positions match TRBD1. Germline assignment: CDR1 MNHEY and CDR2 SVGAGI. CDR3 length equals 15 residues. V trimming: 7 bases; J trimming: 2 bases; junction bases outside the gene matches: 9. CDR3 sequence: CASTSGGTGPYEQYF. The CDR3 DNA reads TGTGCCAGCACTTCGGGCGGGACAGGGCCCTACGAGCAGTACTTC.

This clone was observed a few times. V usage is TRBV6-5 and J usage is TRBJ1-6, with D unclear. Germline V gene sequence: CDR1 MNHEY, CDR2 SVGAGI. Deletions cut 6 bases from V and 3 bases from J, with 6 bases between. The CDR3 loop spans 13 amino acids. CDR3 loop: CASSSSYNSPLHF. The CDR3 region has the DNA TGTGCCAGCAGCTCTAGCTATAATTCACCCCTCCACTTT.

The V gene is TRBV5-6, the J gene TRBJ1-1; the D is unclear. V gave up 0 bases and J gave up 4 bases, with 13 bases separating them. This CDR3 spans 15 amino acids. CDR1 is SGHDT, CDR2 YYEEEE, per germline. The CDR3 nucleotides are TGTGCCAGCAGCTTGGGGGCGGGAGCGGGCACTGAAGCTTTCTTT. Translation gives CASSLGAGAGTEAFF.

Only a few counts were recorded for this clone. The chain carries TRBV30 and TRBJ1-2, with TRBD1 matching over 7 bases. V lost 2 bases to trimming and J lost 3 bases; unmatched junction nucleotides: 3. CDR1 and CDR2 from the germline V gene are GTSNPN and SVGIG (reference sequence). This CDR3 comprises 13 residues. DNA for the CDR3: TGTGCCTGGAGTAGGGGGCTAGACTATGGCTACACCTTC. Amino acids: CAWSRGLDYGYTF.

The chain couples TRBV19 to TRBJ2-5, with D perhaps TRBD2 (6 bases). The CDR3 has 11 amino acids. The V end lost 3 bases, the J end lost 11 bases, and 10 bases lay between the germline ends. Per the germline V gene, CDR1 is LNHDA and CDR2 is SQIVND (reference sequence). The CDR3 DNA sequence: TGTGCCAGTAGTATCAGGGAGGTGCAGTACTTC. Protein: CASSIREVQYF.

V and J are TRBV2 and TRBJ2-5; D gene ambiguous. The end of the DNA aligns better with TRBJ2-7, so the J call may be wrong. The CDR3 is made up of 12 amino acids. Germline CDR1 is SNHLY and CDR2 is FYNNEI. This CDR3 is CASRSGGYEQYF. CDR3 bases: TGTGCCAGCAGGTCGGGCGGCTACGAGCAGTACTTC.

The J gene is TRBJ2-3, the V gene TRBV11-3; D is unresolved. Germline V gene lookup returns CDR1 SGHNT and CDR2 YENEEA. The ends were cut back, 4 bases at V and 2 bases at J, with 13 bases in the middle. The CDR3 has 15 residues. For the CDR3, the DNA is TGTGCCAGCAGCTCCACCCCGGGCCCCACAGATACGCAGTATTTT. Its translation is CASSSTPGPTDTQYF.

This sequence joins TRBV11-2 and TRBJ2-4, with D maybe TRBD1 (5 bases). The CDR3 contains 12 residues. CDR1 is SGHAT, CDR2 FQNNGV, per germline. The V end was cut by 1 base, the J end by 8 bases, with 6 bases between. CDR3 amino acids: CASSLGRDIQYF. CDR3 in DNA: TGTGCCAGCAGCTTAGGCAGGGACATTCAGTACTTC.

The J gene is TRBJ2-7, the V gene TRBV19; 9 bases align to TRBD2. The CDR3 spans 15 residues. V dropped 4 bases and J dropped 7; count of bases not matched to a gene: 11. Per the germline V gene, CDR1 is LNHDA and CDR2 is SQIVND (reference sequence). CDR3 loop: CASSTSRAGGDEQYF. Here the CDR3 DNA reads TGTGCCAGTAGTACGTCCCGGGCGGGAGGGGATGAGCAGTACTTC. The full variable domain, rest sourced from reference TRBV19 and TRBJ2-7, is DGGITQSPKYLFRKEGQNVTLSCEQNLNHDAMYWYRQDPGQGLRLIYYSQIVNDFQKGDIAEGYSVSREKKESFPLTVTSAQKNPTAFYLCASSTSRAGGDEQYFGPGTRLTVT.

This clone was observed a few times. The rearrangement joins TRBV6-5 to TRBJ1-3; the match to TRBD1 covers 7 bases. V shed 6 bases, J shed 3 bases, and the junction held 2 bases outside the gene matches. The CDR3 runs to 13 residues. Germline V CDR1 and CDR2: MNHEY, SVGAGI. The CDR3 spells CASRQGSGNTIYF. CDR3 nucleotide sequence: TGTGCCAGCAGACAGGGGAGTGGAAACACCATATATTTT.

The V and J genes are TRBV6-5 and TRBJ1-1; D remains ambiguous. Trimming left V 8 bases short and J 1 base short, with 11 bases between. The germline CDR1 and CDR2 sequences are MNHEY and SVGAGI. The length of the CDR3 is 13 residues. CDR3 bases: TGTGCCAGCCGCCCCAACAGGAACACTGAAGCTTTCTTT. Its protein product is CASRPNRNTEAFF.

This clone was detected only once. The CDR3 bases are TGTGCCAGTTCCCGCCTTTCAGGGGATGGCTACACCTTC. Residues: CASSRLSGDGYTF. V usage is TRBV6-1 and J usage is TRBJ1-2, with D possibly matching TRBD1 (6 bases). This CDR3 has 13 amino acids. V lost 9 bases to trimming and J lost 6 bases, with 17 bases between them. CDR1 MNHNS and CDR2 SASEGT come from the germline V gene.

The chain employs TRBV19 and TRBJ2-6; a weak D match, TRBD1 (6 bases). From germline, CDR1 is LNHDA and CDR2 SQIVND (reference sequence). This CDR3 region has 16 residues. V was cut by 0 bases and J by 2 bases, with 8 bases left in between. CDR3 in amino acids: CASSIDTGTGANVLTF. For the CDR3, the DNA is TGTGCCAGTAGTATAGACACAGGGACTGGGGCCAACGTCCTGACTTTC.

This chain uses TRBV5-1 with TRBJ1-2; 9 bases map to TRBD1. From germline, CDR1 is SGHRS and CDR2 YFSETQ. The CDR3 loop spans 15 amino acids. V gave up 3 bases and J gave up 6 bases; unmatched junction bases: 9. The CDR3 DNA follows: TGCGCCAGCAGCTCAATAACGGACAGGGGAGATGGCTACACCTTC. As protein: CASSSITDRGDGYTF.

This rearrangement joins TRBV4-2 to TRBJ2-7, with 12 bases aligning to TRBD2. CDR1 is LGHNA and CDR2 is YNFKEQ in the germline V gene. V lost 5 bases, J lost 2 bases, and 7 bases stayed unmatched. The CDR3 has 16 amino acids. The CDR3 protein is CASSLTSGGGPYEQYF. CDR3 bases: TGTGCCAGCAGCTTGACTAGCGGGGGAGGGCCCTACGAGCAGTACTTC.